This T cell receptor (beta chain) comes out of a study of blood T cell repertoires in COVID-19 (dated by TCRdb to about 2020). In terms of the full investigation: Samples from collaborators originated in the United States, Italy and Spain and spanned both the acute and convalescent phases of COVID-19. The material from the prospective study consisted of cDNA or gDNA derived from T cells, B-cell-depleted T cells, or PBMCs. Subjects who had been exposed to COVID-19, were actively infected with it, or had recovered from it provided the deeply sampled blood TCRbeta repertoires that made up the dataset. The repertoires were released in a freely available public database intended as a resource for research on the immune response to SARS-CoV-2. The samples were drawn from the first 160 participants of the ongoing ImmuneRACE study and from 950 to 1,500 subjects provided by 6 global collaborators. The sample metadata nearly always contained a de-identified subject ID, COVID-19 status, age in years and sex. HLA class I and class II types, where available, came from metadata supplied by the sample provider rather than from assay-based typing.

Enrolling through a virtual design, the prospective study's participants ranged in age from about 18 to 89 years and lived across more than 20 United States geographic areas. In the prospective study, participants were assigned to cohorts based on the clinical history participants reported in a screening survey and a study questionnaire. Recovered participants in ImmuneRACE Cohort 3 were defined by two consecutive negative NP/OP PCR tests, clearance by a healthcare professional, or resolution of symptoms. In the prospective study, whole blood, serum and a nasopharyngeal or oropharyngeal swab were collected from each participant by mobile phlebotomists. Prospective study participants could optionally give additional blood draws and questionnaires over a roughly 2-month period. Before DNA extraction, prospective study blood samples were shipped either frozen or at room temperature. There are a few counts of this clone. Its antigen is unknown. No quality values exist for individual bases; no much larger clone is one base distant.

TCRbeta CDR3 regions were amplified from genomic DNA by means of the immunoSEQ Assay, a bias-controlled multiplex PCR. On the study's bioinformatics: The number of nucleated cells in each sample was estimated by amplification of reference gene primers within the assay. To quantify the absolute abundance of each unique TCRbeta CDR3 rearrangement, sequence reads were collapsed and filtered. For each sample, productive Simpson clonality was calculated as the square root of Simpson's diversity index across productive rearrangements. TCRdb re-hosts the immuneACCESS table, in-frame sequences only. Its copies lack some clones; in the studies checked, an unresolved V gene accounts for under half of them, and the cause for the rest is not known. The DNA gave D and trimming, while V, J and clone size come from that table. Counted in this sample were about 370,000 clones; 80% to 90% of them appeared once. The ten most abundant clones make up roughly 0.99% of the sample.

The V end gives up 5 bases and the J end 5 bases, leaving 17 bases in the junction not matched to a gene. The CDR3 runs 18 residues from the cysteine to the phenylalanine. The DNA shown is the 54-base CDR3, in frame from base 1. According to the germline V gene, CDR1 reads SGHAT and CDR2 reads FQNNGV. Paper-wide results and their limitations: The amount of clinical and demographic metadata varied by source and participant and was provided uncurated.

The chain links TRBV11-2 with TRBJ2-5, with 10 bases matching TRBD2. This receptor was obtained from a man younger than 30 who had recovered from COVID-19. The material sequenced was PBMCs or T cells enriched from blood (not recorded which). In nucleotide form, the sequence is TGTGCCAGCAGCCCCACCGGGGCTAGCGGGAGAGACTGGGAGACCCAGTACTTC. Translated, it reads CASSPTGASGRDWETQYF. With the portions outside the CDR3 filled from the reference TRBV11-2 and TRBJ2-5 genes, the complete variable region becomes EAGVAQSPRYKIIEKRQSVAFWCNPISGHATLYWYQQILGQGPKLLIQFQNNGVVDDSQLPKDRFSAERLKGVDSTLKIQPAKLEDSAVYLCASSPTGASGRDWETQYFGPGTRLLVL.